This T cell receptor (beta chain) emerged from a study of shared clonotypes between healthy human individuals. Original methodology: ImmunoSEQ junction-only sequences lacked quality scores, so their filtering differed. Some clones are missing from TCRdb's copy, which holds only in-frame ones; the method was immunoSEQ multiplex PCR. V, J and clone size are taken as reported in that table, and D and trimming were inferred from the DNA itself. The sample carries 2,100,000 or so clones, approximately 96% recorded once. Sequencing was performed on naive CD4+ T cells sorted from blood. Subset noted: CD45RA+ positively selected. This clonotype was obtained from a man aged 18 to 30 in good health.

The CDR3 sequence: CASSLPSDTQYF. DNA for the CDR3: TGCGCCAGCAGCCTACCTAGCGATACGCAGTATTTT. This chain joins TRBV4-1 and TRBJ2-3; D may be TRBD2 (5 bases). Per germline, CDR1 MGHRA and CDR2 YSYEKL. The CDR3 is 12 residues long. Trimming removed 4 bases from V and 6 bases from J, with 8 bases in between.